A single sample is the source of the 9 T cell receptor beta chains below, sequenced in a study of lymphopenia after photon versus proton radiotherapy. The protocol was immunoSEQ multiplex PCR, while the TCRdb copy is restricted to in-frame clones and leaves out a portion. This table has around 150,000 clones, 75% to 90% appearing once. Sequences were derived from peripheral blood, sampled from a patient treated with photon-based radiotherapy. The receptors come from a man aged 50-59 years with gastric cancer.

The chain couples TRBV7-2 to TRBJ1-1, with D perhaps matching TRBD1 (5 bases). V was clipped by 1 base and J by 10 bases, with 10 bases between them. Germline-derived CDR1 and CDR2 are SGHTA and FQGNSA. The CDR3 runs to 12 residues. In DNA form, the CDR3 reads TGTGCCAGCAGCTTAGACTCGGGGGGAGCTTTCTTT. It yields the protein CASSLDSGGAFF.

The V call is TRBV29-1, the J call TRBJ2-5, with 8 bases lining up with TRBD1. The end of the DNA is better explained by TRBJ2-7, so the J call may be wrong. Germline CDR1 SQVTM, CDR2 ANQGSEA. This CDR3 has 14 amino acids. The CDR3 coding sequence is TGCAGCGTTGGCAGACAGGGGTCCAGATACGAGCAGTACTTC. Translation: CSVGRQGSRYEQYF.

The chain has TRBV2 and TRBJ1-5; 7 bases map to TRBD1. V was clipped by 5 bases and J by 4 bases; unmatched bases: 11. Germline V gene sequence: CDR1 SNHLY, CDR2 FYNNEI. This CDR3 is built from 16 residues. CDR3 DNA sequence: TGTGCCAGCAGTCCCCCCGGCAGGGGGGGGAATCAGCCCCAGCATTTT. Residues: CASSPPGRGGNQPQHF.

V usage is TRBV10-3 and J usage is TRBJ1-2; no clear D gene. Between the trimmed V and J ends, which lost 2 bases and 4 bases, there was a span of 11 bases. Germline CDR1 reads ENHRY; CDR2 reads SYGVKD. This CDR3 is built from 14 residues. The CDR3 coding sequence is TGTGCCATCAGTGAGAATGCACAGTTCTATGGCTACACCTTC. Protein product: CAISENAQFYGYTF.

This clone was detected only a few times. This chain uses TRBV7-2 with TRBJ2-7; unclear D gene. V lost 7 bases and J lost 1, with 8 bases in between. The length of the CDR3 is 12 residues. Germline loops: CDR1 SGHTA, CDR2 FQGNSA. The DNA for the CDR3 is TGTGCCAGCACCGGTGGGTCCTACGAGCAGTACTTC. Translation: CASTGGSYEQYF.

The rearrangement uses TRBV19 and TRBJ2-2, with 11 bases lining up with TRBD2. CDR3 length: 18 residues. V dropped 1 base and J dropped 4; count of bases not matched to a gene: 8. Germline loops: CDR1 LNHDA, CDR2 SQIVND (reference sequence). The CDR3 spells CASSIGLAGKGFTGELFF. CDR3 DNA sequence: TGTGCCAGTAGTATAGGACTAGCGGGAAAAGGATTCACCGGGGAGCTGTTTTTT.

CDR3 sequence: CATTGTANYGYTF. Written as DNA, the CDR3 is TGTGCCACCACCGGGACAGCTAACTATGGCTACACCTTC. J is TRBJ1-2 and V is TRBV6-5, with 7 positions matching TRBD1. CDR1 and CDR2 (germline): MNHEY, SVGAGI. Trimming cost V 10 bases and J 0 bases; bases outside gene matches: 5. CDR3 length: 13 residues.

The chain is built from TRBV5-1 and TRBJ2-6, with D maybe TRBD2 (5 bases). The germline V and J ends were trimmed by 4 bases and 4 bases, with 9 bases remaining between them. Germline CDR1 and CDR2: SGHRS and YFSETQ. This CDR3 is built from 14 residues. Here the CDR3 DNA reads TGCGCCAGCAGCACCCTAGCAGGGGCCAACGTCCTGACTTTC. The encoded protein is CASSTLAGANVLTF.

This clone was observed a few times. The rearrangement joins TRBV15 to TRBJ2-3, with 9 positions matching TRBD1. CDR3 length equals 15 residues. Trimming at V came to 8 bases and at J to 2 bases, leaving 8 bases not matched to a gene. Germline assignment: CDR1 LNHNV and CDR2 YYDKDF (reference sequence). The CDR3 nucleotides are TGTGCCACCGAGACGAGGACAGGGGTCACAGATACGCAGTATTTT. Protein sequence: CATETRTGVTDTQYF. The full variable domain, completed using reference TRBV15 and TRBJ2-3, is DAMVIQNPRYQVTQFGKPVTLSCSQTLNHNVMYWYQQKSSQAPKLLFHYYDKDFNNEADTPDNFQSRRPNTSFCFLDIRSPGLGDTAMYLCATETRTGVTDTQYFGPGTRLTVL.